Here is one T cell receptor beta chain with its context. Its antigen remains undetermined. It has no much larger one-base neighbor in the sample; base qualities were not kept. Donors formed part of the validation cohort, which comprised over a hundred subjects and was distinct from the first cohort of under 750 subjects. There are 15 amino acids in the CDR3, from cysteine to phenylalanine inclusive. The read is trimmed to its CDR3 DNA, 45 bases read in frame from base 1. V ends up 6 bases short and J 2 bases short, with an unmatched junction base count of 4. CDR1 and CDR2 are read off the germline V gene as MNHNS and SASEGT. Library prep was done by the immunoSEQ multiplex PCR assay. As for the original processing: A statistical classification framework was built for diagnosing cytomegalovirus status from the catalog of TCR beta chain sequences. Entries here come from immuneACCESS through TCRdb and include only in-frame sequences with V and J called. Some clones fail to appear in such tables; in the studies checked, an unresolved V gene covers under half of the shortfall, and the cause of the remainder is unknown. V and J calls and clone size are those listed in that table; D and trimming were worked out from the DNA. For this sample there are approximately 160,000 clones; about 89% appear just once. The ten largest clones take up 3% to 3.5% of the sample.

This sample is part of a study of cytomegalovirus exposure and HLA in healthy donors (dated by TCRdb to 2016 to 2017). In the study overall: A later analysis indicated that the 120 validation repertoires were generated on the platform also employed for the approximately 670 repertoires of the first cohort. To predict cytomegalovirus infection status, the study brought together high-throughput TCR immunosequencing, statistical association of individual TCRs with disease status, and machine learning. The study aimed to test whether cataloging public T cell receptors could reveal signatures of past pathogen exposure. Besides the first cohort of roughly 660 subjects, a separate validation cohort made up of 120 different subjects was used.

The full study reports these points: Of the cluster scores, 94% were above 0 in a later analysis, which found that TCRs clustered in the first cohort also tended to co-occur in the 95 to 150 validation repertoires. According to the authors, the approach could potentially be generalized to other disease states and immunological phenotypes. Three of the identified cytomegalovirus-associated TCR beta chains were confirmed in vitro to be specific for cytomegalovirus antigens. The classifier was reported to diagnose cytomegalovirus status with high specificity and sensitivity in both the original and validation cohorts. A later analysis had no HLA typing for the validation cohort, so co-occurrence there was scored across all 130 or so repertoires. A total of fewer than 200 TCR beta chains were listed by the study as associated with cytomegalovirus. Most TCR sequences were observed very rarely across donors, whereas some public TCRs were present in many individuals.

The sample taken for sequencing was PBMCs. Rearrangement joined TRBV6-1 to TRBJ1-3, and 10 junctional nucleotides match TRBD1. The sequence was obtained from a woman between 18 and 29 years old in good health and CMV-seropositive. The CDR3 protein is CASRGGTGAGNTIYF. The nucleotide sequence reads TGTGCCAGCAGGGGGGGGACAGGGGCTGGAAACACCATATATTTT.